Presented here are 31 T cell receptor beta chains from one specimen sequenced in a study of blood T cell repertoires in COVID-19. The protocol was immunoSEQ multiplex PCR, while the TCRdb copy is restricted to in-frame clones and leaves out a portion. The data show more than 300,000 clones, with around 88% seen just once and approximately 1.6% held by the top ten. Material for sequencing was peripheral blood. These receptors were taken from a woman in her thirties with COVID-19, enrolled during active disease.

V and J are TRBV20-1 and TRBJ1-2; D uncertain. The length of the CDR3 is 9 residues. V lost 6 bases, J lost 8 bases, and 7 bases lay in between. Germline lookup yields CDR1 DFQATT and CDR2 SNEGSKA (reference sequence). CDR3 loop: CSALDGYTF. The DNA of the CDR3 is TGCAGTGCACTAGACGGCTACACCTTC.

The chain carries TRBV2 and TRBJ2-1; possibly TRBD2 for D (5 bases). Germline V gives CDR1 SNHLY, CDR2 FYNNEI. Trimming took off 4 bases at V and 4 bases at J, with 8 bases between the two ends. The CDR3 is made up of 13 amino acids. The CDR3 protein is CASSGGPYNEQFF. The CDR3 DNA is TGTGCCAGCAGTGGCGGGCCTTACAATGAGCAGTTCTTC. The full variable domain, in which reference TRBV2 and TRBJ2-1 provide the parts outside the CDR3, is EPEVTQTPSHQVTQMGQEVILRCVPISNHLYFYWYRQILGQKVEFLVSFYNNEISEKSEIFDDQFSVERPDGSNFTLKIRSTKLEDSAMYFCASSGGPYNEQFFGPGTRLTVL.

The V and J genes are TRBV28 and TRBJ2-3, with D tentatively TRBD1 (5 bases). CDR3 size: 14 residues. The V end was cut by 6 bases, the J end by 0 bases, with 10 bases between. Germline V lookup: CDR1 MDHEN, CDR2 SYDVKM. The CDR3: CASRSQGSTDTQYF. For the CDR3, the DNA is TGTGCCAGCAGGTCGCAGGGAAGCACAGATACGCAGTATTTT.

The V and J genes are TRBV3-1 (or the pseudogene TRBV3-2) and TRBJ2-2; no firm D call. The CDR3 runs to 13 residues. V was shortened by 1 base and J by 2 bases, with 2 bases between the two germline ends. CDR1 and CDR2 (germline): LGHDT, YNNKEL (reference sequence). The CDR3 is CASSQVNTGELFF. CDR3 coding DNA: TGTGCCAGCAGCCAAGTAAACACCGGGGAGCTGTTTTTT.

This clone was detected once. The rearrangement uses TRBV12-2 and TRBJ2-1; the DNA was not used to check the table's D call, TRBD2. TRBV12-2 is shown as a pseudogene. The CDR3 runs to 17 residues. The DNA for the CDR3 is TGTGCAAGTCGCTTTGATCCCGGGACTAGCATCGGGAATGAGCAGTTCTTC. This sequence encodes CASRFDPGTSIGNEQFF.

J is TRBJ1-3 and V is TRBV27; D gene ambiguous. V lost 6 bases and J 0 bases, leaving 6 bases between the germline ends. CDR1 is MNHEY, CDR2 SMNVEV, per germline (reference sequence). The CDR3 loop spans 13 amino acids. The CDR3: CASRRISGNTIYF. The CDR3 bases are TGTGCCAGCAGGCGAATCTCTGGAAACACCATATATTTT.

The chain employs TRBV18 and TRBJ1-3; D unresolved. Germline V gene lookup returns CDR1 KGHSH and CDR2 LQKENI. This CDR3 has 15 amino acids. The V gene lost 3 bases and the J gene lost 0 bases, with 9 bases spanning the gap. For the CDR3, the DNA is TGTGCCAGCTCACCTAGGGAGCTCTCTGGAAACACCATATATTTT. Its protein product is CASSPRELSGNTIYF.

V usage is TRBV27 and J usage is TRBJ2-3, with D unclear. Trimming removed 2 bases from V and 0 bases from J, with 3 bases in between. The CDR3 contains 13 residues. Germline V gives CDR1 MNHEY, CDR2 SMNVEV (reference sequence). CDR3 bases: TGTGCCAGCAGTTTAACTAGCACAGATACGCAGTATTTT. As protein: CASSLTSTDTQYF.

J is TRBJ1-2 and V is TRBV7-2; D ambiguous. CDR1 is SGHTA and CDR2 is FQGNSA in the germline V gene. The CDR3 runs 15 residues. V lost 1 base to trimming and J lost 3 bases, with 12 bases between them. The CDR3 protein is CASSLDGRAYYGYTF. The CDR3, as DNA: TGTGCCAGCAGCTTAGATGGGAGGGCTTACTATGGCTACACCTTC.

The V gene is TRBV18, the J gene TRBJ1-5, with 11 nucleotides matching TRBD1. Unmatched junction bases numbered 3, after V lost 4 bases and J lost 10 bases. The germline gives CDR1 KGHSH, CDR2 LQKENI. The CDR3 sequence is 13 residues long. CDR3 nucleotides: TGTGCCAGCTCACGGGGACAGGGGGAACCCCAGCATTTT. Amino acid sequence: CASSRGQGEPQHF.

J is TRBJ2-3 and V is TRBV7-2; 12 nucleotides agree with TRBD2. The V and J ends lost 4 bases and 7 bases, in that order; junction bases with no gene match: 3. In germline, CDR1 is SGHTA, CDR2 FQGNSA. The CDR3 loop spans 14 amino acids. The CDR3 is CASSSGTSGYTQYF. The CDR3 bases are TGTGCCAGCAGCTCCGGGACTAGCGGGTATACGCAGTATTTT.

The chain couples TRBV5-4 to TRBJ1-2; 9 nucleotides match TRBD1. The CDR3 is 16 residues long. The ends lost 6 bases at V and 0 bases at J; junction bases unmatched: 9. Germline V gene data show CDR1 as SGHNT and CDR2 as YYREEE (reference sequence). DNA for the CDR3: TGTGCCAGCACCGGGGGAGGGACAGGGACTAACTATGGCTACACCTTC. Its translation is CASTGGGTGTNYGYTF.

This chain connects TRBV28 to TRBJ1-2; 8 nucleotides align to TRBD1. Germline loops: CDR1 MDHEN, CDR2 SYDVKM. With 5 bases clipped from V and 4 bases from J, the junction kept 3 bases outside the gene matches. This CDR3 comprises 13 residues. Here the CDR3 DNA reads TGTGCCAGCAGTACACAGGGGGTCTATGGCTACACCTTC. Translating it yields CASSTQGVYGYTF.

This chain uses TRBV5-1 with TRBJ1-5; D not certain. Germline values: CDR1 SGHRS, CDR2 YFSETQ. The CDR3 consists of 16 residues. The V gene lost 0 bases and the J gene lost 2 bases, with 12 bases spanning the gap. CDR3 in DNA: TGCGCCAGCAGCTTGGGCCCCTCGAGGGGCAATCAGCCCCAGCATTTT. The encoded protein is CASSLGPSRGNQPQHF.

This clone was found a few times. The J gene is TRBJ1-3, the V gene TRBV5-1, with D uncertain. CDR3 length: 16 amino acids. CDR1 is SGHRS, CDR2 YFSETQ, per germline. V was pared by 1 base and J by 0 bases, with 11 bases between. CDR3 loop: CASSLQAGFSGNTIYF. The CDR3, as DNA: TGCGCCAGCAGCTTGCAAGCGGGATTCTCTGGAAACACCATATATTTT.

The rearrangement links TRBV6-5 to TRBJ2-3; no reliable D call. Germline CDR1 MNHEY, CDR2 SVGAGI. The V and J ends lost 5 bases and 4 bases respectively, with 13 bases between them. This CDR3 is 14 amino acids long. The CDR3 spells CASSTPSGPDTQYF. Here the CDR3 DNA reads TGTGCCAGCAGTACACCCTCTGGGCCAGATACGCAGTATTTT.

The chain joins TRBV6-5 to TRBJ1-1; TRBD1 might be the D (6 bases). The CDR3 is 12 residues long. The germline V gene encodes CDR1 MNHEY and CDR2 SVGAGI. The V end was cut by 6 bases, the J end by 4 bases, with 9 bases between. This CDR3 is CASRTGTTEAFF. For the CDR3, the DNA is TGTGCCAGCAGAACAGGGACCACTGAAGCTTTCTTT.

The V call is TRBV28, the J call TRBJ2-7; 8 nucleotides align to TRBD2. CDR1 is MDHEN and CDR2 is SYDVKM in the germline V gene. This CDR3 spans 15 amino acids. V gave up 6 bases and J gave up 2 bases; unmatched junction bases: 9. CDR3 coding DNA: TGTGCCAGCAGCCGCCGTAGCGGGGCCACCTACGAGCAGTACGTC. Translation: CASSRRSGATYEQYV.

The chain joins TRBV7-2 to TRBJ1-2, with TRBD1 matching 8 bases. This CDR3 is 13 amino acids long. Per the germline V gene, CDR1 is SGHTA and CDR2 is FQGNSA. With 4 bases clipped from V and 8 bases from J, the junction kept 6 bases outside the gene matches. The CDR3 here is CASSSQGAHGYTF. CDR3 bases: TGTGCCAGCAGCTCTCAGGGGGCCCACGGCTACACCTTC.

The chain is built from TRBV5-6 and TRBJ1-2; 8 bases map to TRBD1. Losses at the gene ends were 4 bases for V and 4 bases for J; bases not matched to a gene: 9. This CDR3 contains 15 residues. Germline V CDR1 and CDR2: SGHDT, YYEEEE. The CDR3 loop is CASSPTGERGYGYTF. The CDR3 DNA follows: TGTGCCAGCAGCCCGACAGGGGAGAGGGGCTATGGCTACACCTTC.

This clone was seen only once. The chain carries TRBV20-1 and TRBJ2-5, with 7 bases that match TRBD1. V shed 3 bases, J shed 2 bases, and the junction held 12 bases outside the gene matches. The CDR3 consists of 16 residues. Germline V gives CDR1 DFQATT, CDR2 SNEGSKA (reference sequence). DNA of the CDR3: TGCAGTGCTAGTCCGCTTTCTAGGGGGCCGCAAGAGACCCAGTACTTC. Its protein product is CSASPLSRGPQETQYF.

This clone has only one observation. V is TRBV14 and J is TRBJ2-7; unclear D gene. Trimming removed 4 bases at V and 2 bases at J, with 6 bases between. The CDR3 runs to 12 residues. Germline lookup yields CDR1 SGHDN and CDR2 FVKESK. CDR3 DNA: TGTGCCAGCAGCCGGGCCCCCTACGAGCAGTACTTC. It encodes CASSRAPYEQYF.

The CDR3 here is CASSLATGYSGNTIYF. CDR3 DNA sequence: TGTGCCAGCAGCTTAGCGACCGGGTACTCTGGAAACACCATATATTTT. This rearrangement joins TRBV7-2 to TRBJ1-3; D remains ambiguous. Trimming shortened V by 0 bases and J by 0 bases, and 9 bases separated the two germline ends. The CDR3 sequence is 16 residues long. Per the germline V gene, CDR1 is SGHTA and CDR2 is FQGNSA.

The chain joins TRBV5-5 to TRBJ2-5; no reliable D call. The germline CDR1 and CDR2 sequences are SGHKS and YYEKEE (reference sequence). This CDR3 comprises 14 residues. Trimming shortened V by 4 bases and J by 5 bases, and 15 bases separated the two germline ends. The CDR3 region has the DNA TGTGCCAGCAGCCCTAGGTGGAATAGGGAGACCCAGTACTTC. Translation: CASSPRWNRETQYF.

The rearrangement joins TRBV6-6 to TRBJ2-7; D call uncertain. V gave up 0 bases and J gave up 2 bases, with 11 bases separating them. The germline CDR1 and CDR2 sequences are MNHNY and SVGAGI (reference sequence). The length of the CDR3 is 15 residues. This chain's CDR3 is CASSYSSGGAYEQYV. CDR3 coding DNA: TGTGCCAGCAGTTACTCTTCTGGCGGCGCCTACGAGCAGTACGTC.

The chain is built from TRBV7-8 and TRBJ2-7, with a weak D call TRBD2 (5 bases). The germline gives CDR1 SGHVS, CDR2 FQNEAQ. The V end was cut by 1 base, the J end by 3 bases, with 10 bases between. The CDR3 totals 14 residues. In nucleotides, the CDR3 is TGTGCCAGCAGCTTAGGAGGAGGAATCTACGAGCAGTACTTC. Amino acid sequence: CASSLGGGIYEQYF.

This clone showed up just once. The chain is built from TRBV27 and TRBJ1-1; the match to TRBD1 covers 9 bases. V dropped 7 bases and J dropped 6; count of bases not matched to a gene: 9. Germline CDR1 MNHEY, CDR2 SMNVEV (reference sequence). The CDR3 length is 14 residues. The CDR3 bases are TGTGCCAGCACCCTGACAGGGGGGTACCCTGAAGCTTTCTTT. Amino acid sequence: CASTLTGGYPEAFF.

This clone was counted once. J is TRBJ1-4 and V is TRBV6-5, with D hard to call. The CDR3 totals 16 residues. Germline V gives CDR1 MNHEY, CDR2 SVGAGI. V was clipped by 0 bases and J by 5 bases, with 13 bases between them. Written as DNA, the CDR3 is TGTGCCAGCAGTTACTCGAGTACCTCGGGAAATGAAAAACTGTTTTTT. This gives the protein CASSYSSTSGNEKLFF.

This clone was seen only once. The V and J genes are TRBV4-1 and TRBJ2-3; 8 nucleotides align to TRBD2. The germline gives CDR1 MGHRA, CDR2 YSYEKL. There are 14 residues in the CDR3. Germline trimming cut 6 bases from V and 1 base from J; bases unmatched to any gene: 3. This CDR3 reads CASRRGVGTDTQYF. CDR3 nucleotides: TGCGCCAGCAGGCGGGGGGTGGGCACAGATACGCAGTATTTT.

The J gene is TRBJ1-5, the V gene TRBV5-1; D may be TRBD1 (6 bases). Germline V CDR1 and CDR2: SGHRS, YFSETQ. V lost 4 bases and J 3 bases, leaving 14 bases between the germline ends. CDR3 length: 15 amino acids. The chain's CDR3 is CASSPKTGINQPQHF. The CDR3 DNA sequence: TGCGCCAGCAGCCCGAAAACAGGGATCAATCAGCCCCAGCATTTT.

V usage is TRBV6-2 or TRBV6-3 and J usage is TRBJ2-1; a weak D match, TRBD2 (5 bases). Germline V CDR1 and CDR2: MNHEY, SVGEGT. Trimming took 2 bases from V and 6 from J, leaving 8 bases between them. This CDR3 is built from 13 residues. The chain's CDR3 is CASSYEGPNEQFF. The CDR3 bases are TGTGCCAGCAGTTACGAGGGCCCCAATGAGCAGTTCTTC.